This TCR beta chain was sequenced during a study of cytomegalovirus exposure and HLA in healthy donors. Overall study: The early release's HLA-typed donors yielded approximately 85 million unique TCRs. Findings and limits, study-wide: It was reported that the classifier diagnosed cytomegalovirus status with high specificity and sensitivity in both the original and validation cohorts. A list of roughly 180 TCR beta chains associated with cytomegalovirus was given.

V was pared by 1 base and J by 0 bases, with 9 bases between. The CDR3 contains 15 residues. The germline V gene has CDR1 LGHNA and CDR2 YSLEER. Donors sampled were nominally healthy, though unrecorded immune exposures were likely. Amplification used 60 Vbeta primers and 13 Jbeta primers. Libraries were prepared by immunoSEQ multiplex PCR; TCRdb keeps only in-frame clonotypes and omits some of them. The sample comprises about 110,000 clones, around three quarters of which are singletons, and about 0.8% rests with the top ten. To note about this clone: Antigen: not known.

This chain uses TRBV4-3 with TRBJ1-1; D ambiguous. The origin of this receptor is a boy aged 5-17 years in good health and CMV-seronegative. Sequenced material: PBMCs. The CDR3 region is CASSQGRQVNTEAFF. DNA for the CDR3: TGCGCCAGCAGCCAAGGTCGTCAGGTGAACACTGAAGCTTTCTTT.